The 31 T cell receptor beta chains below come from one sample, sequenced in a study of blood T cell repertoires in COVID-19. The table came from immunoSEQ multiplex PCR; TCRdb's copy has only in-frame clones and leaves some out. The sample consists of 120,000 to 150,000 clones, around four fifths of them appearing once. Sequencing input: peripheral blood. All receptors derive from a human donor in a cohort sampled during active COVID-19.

CDR3 nucleotide sequence: TGTGCCAGCGAGGCGGGGGCTTCCTACGAGCAGTACTTC. The encoded protein is CASEAGASYEQYF. V usage is TRBV3-1 (or the pseudogene TRBV3-2) and J usage is TRBJ2-7, with D possibly TRBD2 on 7 matching bases. V was pared by 8 bases and J by 1 base, with 12 bases between. The germline V gene encodes CDR1 LGHDT and CDR2 YNNKEL (reference sequence). There are 13 residues in the CDR3.

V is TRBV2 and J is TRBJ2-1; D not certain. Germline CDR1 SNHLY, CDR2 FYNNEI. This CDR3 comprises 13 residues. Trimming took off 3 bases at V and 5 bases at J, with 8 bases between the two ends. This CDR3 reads CASSETRDNEQFF. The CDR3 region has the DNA TGTGCCAGCAGTGAGACCCGGGACAATGAGCAGTTCTTC.

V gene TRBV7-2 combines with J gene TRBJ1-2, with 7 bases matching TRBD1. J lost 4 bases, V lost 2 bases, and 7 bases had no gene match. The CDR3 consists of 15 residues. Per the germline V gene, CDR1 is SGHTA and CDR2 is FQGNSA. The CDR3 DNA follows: TGTGCCAGCAGCTTATCTGGCTCAGGGGGCTATGGCTACACCTTC. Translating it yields CASSLSGSGGYGYTF.

The chain's CDR3 is CASRNVAGSSTDTQYF. CDR3 coding DNA: TGCGCCAGCAGGAACGTAGCGGGGAGTAGCACAGATACGCAGTATTTT. The chain employs TRBV5-1 and TRBJ2-3, with 8 bases identical to TRBD2. This CDR3 spans 16 amino acids. The V and J ends lost 5 bases and 0 bases, in that order; junction bases with no gene match: 8. CDR1 is SGHRS and CDR2 is YFSETQ in the germline V gene.

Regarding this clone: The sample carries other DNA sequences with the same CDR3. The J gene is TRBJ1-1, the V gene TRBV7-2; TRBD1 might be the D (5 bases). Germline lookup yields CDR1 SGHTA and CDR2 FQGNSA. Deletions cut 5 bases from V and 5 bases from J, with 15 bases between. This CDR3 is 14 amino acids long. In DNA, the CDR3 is TGTGCCAGCAGCCCCGGCAGGGCCCATACTGAAGCTTTCTTT. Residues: CASSPGRAHTEAFF.

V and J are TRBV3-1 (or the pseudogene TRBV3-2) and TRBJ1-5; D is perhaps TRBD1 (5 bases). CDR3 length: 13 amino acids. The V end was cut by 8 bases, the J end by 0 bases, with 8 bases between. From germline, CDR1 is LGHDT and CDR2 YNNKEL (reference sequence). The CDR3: CASGGGSNQPQHF. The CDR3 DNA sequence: TGTGCCAGCGGGGGGGGTAGCAATCAGCCCCAGCATTTT.

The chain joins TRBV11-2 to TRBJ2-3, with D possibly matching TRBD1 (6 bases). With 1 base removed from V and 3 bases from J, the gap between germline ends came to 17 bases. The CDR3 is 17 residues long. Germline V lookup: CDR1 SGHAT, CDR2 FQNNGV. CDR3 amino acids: CASSLAASRGWTDTQYF. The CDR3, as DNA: TGTGCCAGCAGCTTAGCGGCTTCGAGGGGGTGGACAGATACGCAGTATTTT.

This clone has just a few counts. CDR3 sequence: CASSLYEGGSYNEQFF. In DNA, the CDR3 is TGTGCCAGCAGCCTTTACGAGGGAGGTTCCTACAATGAGCAGTTCTTC. This sequence joins TRBV7-2 and TRBJ2-1, with D possibly being TRBD2 (6 bases). The CDR3 spans 16 residues. Between the trimmed V and J ends, which lost 5 bases and 1 base, there was a span of 15 bases. The germline CDR1 and CDR2 sequences are SGHTA and FQGNSA.

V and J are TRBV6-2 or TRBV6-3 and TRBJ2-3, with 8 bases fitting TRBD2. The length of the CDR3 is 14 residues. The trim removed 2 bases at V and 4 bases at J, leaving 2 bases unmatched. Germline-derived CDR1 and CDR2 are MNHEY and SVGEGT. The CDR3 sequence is CASSYASGSDTQYF. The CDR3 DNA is TGTGCCAGCAGTTACGCTAGCGGGTCAGATACGCAGTATTTT.

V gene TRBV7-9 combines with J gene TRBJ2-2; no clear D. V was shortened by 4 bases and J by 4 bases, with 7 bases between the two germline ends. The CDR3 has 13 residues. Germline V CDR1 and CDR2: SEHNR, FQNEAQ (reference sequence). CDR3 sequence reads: CASSYLLTGELFF. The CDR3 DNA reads TGTGCCAGCAGCTACTTGCTCACCGGGGAGCTGTTTTTT.

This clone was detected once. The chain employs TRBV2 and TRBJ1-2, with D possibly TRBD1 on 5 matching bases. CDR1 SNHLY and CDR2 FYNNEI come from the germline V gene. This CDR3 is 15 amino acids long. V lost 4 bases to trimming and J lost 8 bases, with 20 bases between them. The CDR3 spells CASSGTLPGRIGYTF. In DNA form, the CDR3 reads TGTGCCAGCAGTGGTACGTTGCCAGGGAGGATCGGCTACACCTTC.

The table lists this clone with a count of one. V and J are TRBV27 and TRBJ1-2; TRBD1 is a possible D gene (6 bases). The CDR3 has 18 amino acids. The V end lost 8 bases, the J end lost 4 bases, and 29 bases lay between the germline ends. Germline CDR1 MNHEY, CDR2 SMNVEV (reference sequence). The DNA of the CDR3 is TGTGCCAGCGCCTCAAGTACAGGGAAGCTGAGCTCCACCTATGGCTACACCTTC. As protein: CASASSTGKLSSTYGYTF.

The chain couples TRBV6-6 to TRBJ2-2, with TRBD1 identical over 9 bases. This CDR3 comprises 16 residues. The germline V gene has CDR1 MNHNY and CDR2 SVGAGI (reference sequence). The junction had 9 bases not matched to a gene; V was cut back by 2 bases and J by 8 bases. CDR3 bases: TGTGCCAGCAGTTACCCCCCGACAGGGGGTCCGGGGGAGCTGTTTTTT. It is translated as CASSYPPTGGPGELFF.

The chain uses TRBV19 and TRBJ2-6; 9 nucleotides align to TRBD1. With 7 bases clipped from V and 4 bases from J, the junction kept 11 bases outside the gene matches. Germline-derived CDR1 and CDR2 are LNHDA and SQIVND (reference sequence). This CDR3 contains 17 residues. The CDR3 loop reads CASTSTGGVTGANVLTF. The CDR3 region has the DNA TGTGCCAGTACTTCGACAGGGGGGGTTACCGGGGCCAACGTCCTGACTTTC.

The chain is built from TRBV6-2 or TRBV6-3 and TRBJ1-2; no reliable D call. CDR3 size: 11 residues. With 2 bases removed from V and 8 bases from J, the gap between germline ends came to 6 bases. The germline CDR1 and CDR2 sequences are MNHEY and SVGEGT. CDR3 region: CASSYREGYTF. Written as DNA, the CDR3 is TGTGCCAGCAGTTACCGGGAGGGCTACACCTTC.

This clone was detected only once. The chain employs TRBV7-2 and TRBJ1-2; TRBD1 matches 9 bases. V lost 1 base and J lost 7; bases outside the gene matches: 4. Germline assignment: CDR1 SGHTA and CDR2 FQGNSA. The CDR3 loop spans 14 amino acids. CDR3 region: CASSLGTGDAGYTF. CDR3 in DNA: TGTGCCAGCAGCTTAGGGACAGGGGACGCTGGCTACACCTTC.

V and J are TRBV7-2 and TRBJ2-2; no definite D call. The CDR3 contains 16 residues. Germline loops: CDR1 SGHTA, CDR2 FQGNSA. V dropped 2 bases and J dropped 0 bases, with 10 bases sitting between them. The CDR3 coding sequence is TGTGCCAGCAGCTTATTTCCAGGATCGAACACCGGGGAGCTGTTTTTT. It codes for CASSLFPGSNTGELFF.

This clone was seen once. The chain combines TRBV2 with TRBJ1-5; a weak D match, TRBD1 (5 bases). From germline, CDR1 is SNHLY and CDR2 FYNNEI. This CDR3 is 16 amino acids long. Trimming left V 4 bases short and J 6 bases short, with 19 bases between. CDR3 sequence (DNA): TGTGCCAGCAGTGGGAGCCTCCGGGACTTTCGTCAGCCCCAGCATTTT. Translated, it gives CASSGSLRDFRQPQHF. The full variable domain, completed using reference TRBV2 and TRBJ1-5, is EPEVTQTPSHQVTQMGQEVILRCVPISNHLYFYWYRQILGQKVEFLVSFYNNEISEKSEIFDDQFSVERPDGSNFTLKIRSTKLEDSAMYFCASSGSLRDFRQPQHFGDGTRLSIL.

The CDR3 bases are TGTGCCAGCAGCTTGGTGGGGCAGGGGGGCTATGGCTACACCTTC. Amino acids: CASSLVGQGGYGYTF. V and J are TRBV5-4 and TRBJ1-2; 7 bases match TRBD1. The CDR3 has 15 amino acids. J was trimmed by 4 bases and V by 0 bases; bases with no gene match: 6. CDR1 and CDR2 (germline): SGHNT, YYREEE (reference sequence).

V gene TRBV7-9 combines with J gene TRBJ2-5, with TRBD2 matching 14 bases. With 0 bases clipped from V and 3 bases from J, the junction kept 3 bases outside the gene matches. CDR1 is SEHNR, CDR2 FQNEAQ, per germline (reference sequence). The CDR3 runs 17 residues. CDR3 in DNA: TGTGCCAGCAGCTTAGCCGGACTAGCGGGGGGAAAAGAGACCCAGTACTTC. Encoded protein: CASSLAGLAGGKETQYF.

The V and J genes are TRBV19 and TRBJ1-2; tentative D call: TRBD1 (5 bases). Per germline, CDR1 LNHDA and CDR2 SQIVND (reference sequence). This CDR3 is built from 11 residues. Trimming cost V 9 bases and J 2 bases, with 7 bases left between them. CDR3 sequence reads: CASSGNYGYTF. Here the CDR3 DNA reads TGTGCCAGCTCAGGGAACTATGGCTACACCTTC.

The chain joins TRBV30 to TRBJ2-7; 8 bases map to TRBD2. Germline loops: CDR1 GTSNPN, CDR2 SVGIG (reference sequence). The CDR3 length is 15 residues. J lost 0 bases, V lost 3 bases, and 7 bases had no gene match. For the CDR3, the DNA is TGTGCCTGGAGAAACGGGAGGGGTAGCTCCTACGAGCAGTACTTC. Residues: CAWRNGRGSSYEQYF.

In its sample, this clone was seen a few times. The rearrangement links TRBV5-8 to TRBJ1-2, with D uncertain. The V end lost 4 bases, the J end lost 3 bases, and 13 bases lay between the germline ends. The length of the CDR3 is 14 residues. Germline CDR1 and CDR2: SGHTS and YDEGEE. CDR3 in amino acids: CASSPTWTHYGYTF. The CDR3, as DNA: TGTGCCAGCAGCCCGACGTGGACTCACTATGGCTACACCTTC.

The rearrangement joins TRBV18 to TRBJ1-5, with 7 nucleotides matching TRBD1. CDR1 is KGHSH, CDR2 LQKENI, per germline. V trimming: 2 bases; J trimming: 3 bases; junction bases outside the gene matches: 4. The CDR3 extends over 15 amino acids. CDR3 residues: CASSPRGQPNQPQHF. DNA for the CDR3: TGTGCCAGCTCACCAAGGGGACAGCCCAATCAGCCCCAGCATTTT.

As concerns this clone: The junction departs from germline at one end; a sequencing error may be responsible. The CDR3 DNA sequence: TGTGCTAGCAGCTTAAACAGGGCTGAAAAACTGTTTTTT. It encodes CASSLNRAEKLFF. The rearrangement joins TRBV7-7 to TRBJ1-4, with a weak D call TRBD1 (6 bases). Germline-derived CDR1 and CDR2 are SSHAT and FNYEAQ (reference sequence). This CDR3 is 13 amino acids long. The whole variable domain, remainder taken from reference TRBV7-7 and TRBJ1-4, is GAGVSQSPRYKVTKRGQDVTLRCDPISSHATLYWYQQALGQGPEFLTYFNYEAQPDKSGLPSDRFSAERPEGSISTLTIQRTEQRDSAMYRCASSLNRAEKLFFGSGTQLSVL.

The CDR3 DNA reads TGTGCCAGTAGTCCTCGGACTGACTCTGGGGCCAACGTCCTGACTTTC. Translated, it gives CASSPRTDSGANVLTF. The chain couples TRBV19 to TRBJ2-6; weak D call: TRBD2 (5 bases). The CDR3 extends over 16 amino acids. Germline V gene sequence: CDR1 LNHDA, CDR2 SQIVND (reference sequence). The V end lost 5 bases, the J end lost 0 bases, and 11 bases lay between the germline ends.

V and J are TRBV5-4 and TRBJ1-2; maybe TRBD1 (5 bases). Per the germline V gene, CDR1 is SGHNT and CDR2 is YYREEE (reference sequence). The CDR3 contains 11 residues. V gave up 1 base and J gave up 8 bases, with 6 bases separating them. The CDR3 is CASSLNRGYTF. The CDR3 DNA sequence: TGTGCCAGCAGCTTGAACAGGGGCTACACCTTC.

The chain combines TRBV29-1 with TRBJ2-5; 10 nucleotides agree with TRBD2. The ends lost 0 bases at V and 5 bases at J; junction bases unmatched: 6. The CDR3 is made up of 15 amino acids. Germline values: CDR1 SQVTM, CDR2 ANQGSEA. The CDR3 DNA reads TGCAGCGTTGAAGAGAGCGGGGGGGCCCGGGAGACCCAGTACTTC. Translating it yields CSVEESGGARETQYF.

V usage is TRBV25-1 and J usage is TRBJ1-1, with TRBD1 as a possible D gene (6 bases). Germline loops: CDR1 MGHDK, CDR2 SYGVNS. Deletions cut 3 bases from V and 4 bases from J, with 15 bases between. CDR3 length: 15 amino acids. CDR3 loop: CASSDDRRGGTEAFF. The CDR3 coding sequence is TGTGCCAGCAGTGATGACAGGAGAGGAGGCACTGAAGCTTTCTTT.

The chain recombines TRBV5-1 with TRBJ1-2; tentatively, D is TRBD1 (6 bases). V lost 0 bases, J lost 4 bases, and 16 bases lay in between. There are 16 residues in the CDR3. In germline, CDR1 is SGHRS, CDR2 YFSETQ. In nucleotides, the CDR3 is TGCGCCAGCAGCTTGGAGGGACGGGACACTACCTATGGCTACACCTTC. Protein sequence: CASSLEGRDTTYGYTF.

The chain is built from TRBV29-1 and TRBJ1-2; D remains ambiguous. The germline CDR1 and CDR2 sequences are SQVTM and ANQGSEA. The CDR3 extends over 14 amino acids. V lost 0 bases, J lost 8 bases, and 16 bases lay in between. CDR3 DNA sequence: TGCAGCGTTGAAGATGCCCCTGGTTTCGGGGGCTACACCTTC. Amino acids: CSVEDAPGFGGYTF.